This entry lists 32 T cell receptor beta chains sequenced from one sample in a study of cytomegalovirus exposure and HLA in healthy donors. Primers: 60 Vbeta forward and 13 Jbeta reverse. The repertoire was sequenced with immunoSEQ multiplex PCR; TCRdb's copy has only in-frame clones and lacks some. This sample carries 80,000 to 100,000 clones, under 85% of them seen once, and the ten largest clones take approximately 9.9%. The sequencing sample was made of PBMCs. The receptors come from a man aged 18 to 30 in good health and CMV-seropositive.

The chain uses TRBV14 and TRBJ2-2, with a weak D call TRBD1 (5 bases). CDR3 length equals 14 residues. V was shortened by 3 bases and J by 4 bases, with 9 bases between the two germline ends. CDR1 is SGHDN and CDR2 is FVKESK in the germline V gene. This CDR3 reads CASSHRALTGELFF. The DNA for the CDR3 is TGTGCCAGCAGCCACAGGGCCCTCACCGGGGAGCTGTTTTTT. The full variable domain, its missing parts supplied by reference TRBV14 and TRBJ2-2, is EAGVTQFPSHSVIEKGQTVTLRCDPISGHDNLYWYRRVMGKEIKFLLHFVKESKQDESGMPNNRFLAERTGGTYSTLKVQPAELEDSGVYFCASSHRALTGELFFGEGSRLTVL.

The genes are TRBV10-2 and TRBJ1-2, with D tentatively TRBD1 (6 bases). Trimming removed 5 bases at V and 7 bases at J, with 20 bases between. The V gene's germline CDR1 is WSHSY and CDR2 SAAADI. The CDR3 has 15 amino acids. The CDR3 here is CASSRHREGLSGYTF. The CDR3 bases are TGCGCCAGCAGTAGGCACAGGGAAGGTTTGAGTGGCTACACCTTC.

CDR3 protein: CASSRQDFHSYEQYF. Here the CDR3 DNA reads TGTGCCAGCAGCCGACAGGACTTCCACTCCTACGAGCAGTACTTC. The V call is TRBV7-2, the J call TRBJ2-7, with D tentatively TRBD1 (6 bases). The germline V gene has CDR1 SGHTA and CDR2 FQGNSA. There are 15 residues in the CDR3. Trimming pared 5 bases from V and 0 bases from J, leaving 14 bases between.

This chain's CDR3 is CASSLPGQEYGYTF. CDR3 sequence (DNA): TGTGCCAGCAGCTTACCGGGACAGGAGTATGGCTACACCTTC. The chain has TRBV7-9 and TRBJ1-2, with 8 bases identical to TRBD1. V lost 2 bases, J lost 5 bases, and 4 bases stayed unmatched. Germline assignment: CDR1 SEHNR and CDR2 FQNEAQ (reference sequence). CDR3 length equals 14 residues.

The chain joins TRBV29-1 to TRBJ2-3; D gene uncertain. The CDR3 runs 14 residues. Germline values: CDR1 SQVTM, CDR2 ANQGSEA. V lost 3 bases and J 0 bases, leaving 10 bases between the germline ends. The DNA for the CDR3 is TGCAGCGTTGATTGGTCAGGAAGCACAGATACGCAGTATTTT. It yields the protein CSVDWSGSTDTQYF.

This clone was counted only a few times. The V and J genes are TRBV2 and TRBJ1-1; 9 bases are shared with TRBD1. Germline CDR1 reads SNHLY; CDR2 reads FYNNEI. CDR3 length: 14 amino acids. Trimming removed 7 bases from V and 4 bases from J; junction bases left unmatched: 7. CDR3 in amino acids: CASTRTGEATEAFF. The CDR3 nucleotides read TGTGCCAGCACTCGGACAGGGGAGGCCACTGAAGCTTTCTTT. Full variable domain (rest looked up from reference TRBV2 and TRBJ1-1): EPEVTQTPSHQVTQMGQEVILRCVPISNHLYFYWYRQILGQKVEFLVSFYNNEISEKSEIFDDQFSVERPDGSNFTLKIRSTKLEDSAMYFCASTRTGEATEAFFGQGTRLTVV.

The rearrangement uses TRBV10-3 and TRBJ1-5, with D maybe TRBD1 (6 bases). Per the germline V gene, CDR1 is ENHRY and CDR2 is SYGVKD. CDR3 length equals 17 residues. Trimming took off 10 bases at V and 6 bases at J, with 28 bases between the two ends. The CDR3 DNA reads TGTGCCACCGGGATGGACAGTCGGGTCGGGTATAGTCAGCCCCAGCATTTT. This translates into CATGMDSRVGYSQPQHF.

This chain connects TRBV5-1 to TRBJ2-2, with TRBD1 as a possible D gene (6 bases). Trimming left V 0 bases short and J 3 bases short, with 12 bases between. Germline-derived CDR1 and CDR2 are SGHRS and YFSETQ. The CDR3 sequence is 16 residues long. The CDR3 here is CASSLDGGTDTGELFF. CDR3 nucleotide sequence: TGCGCCAGCAGCTTGGATGGGGGCACGGACACCGGGGAGCTGTTTTTT.

This chain uses TRBV15 with TRBJ2-7; unclear D gene. The CDR3 contains 16 residues. Trimming stripped 0 bases from V and 2 bases from J, with 14 bases between. Germline-derived CDR1 and CDR2 are LNHNV and YYDKDF (reference sequence). The CDR3 region is CATSRDDHSFAYEQYF. The DNA for the CDR3 is TGTGCCACCAGCAGAGATGATCACAGCTTCGCCTACGAGCAGTACTTC.

CDR3 DNA sequence: TGTGCCAGTGGGCTCCAGAGAAACACTGAAGCTTTCTTT. This translates into CASGLQRNTEAFF. This chain links TRBV6-1 with TRBJ1-1, with unresolved D. Trimming removed 9 bases at V and 2 bases at J, with 13 bases between. Germline V gene sequence: CDR1 MNHNS, CDR2 SASEGT. This CDR3 comprises 13 residues.

The chain is built from TRBV19 and TRBJ1-5, with unresolved D. Per the germline V gene, CDR1 is LNHDA and CDR2 is SQIVND (reference sequence). The V end lost 3 bases, the J end lost 10 bases, and 16 bases lay between the germline ends. This CDR3 is built from 14 residues. The CDR3 here is CASSILSAGEPQHF. CDR3 coding DNA: TGTGCCAGTAGTATTCTCAGTGCCGGGGAACCCCAGCATTTT.

The chain uses TRBV5-1 and TRBJ1-4; tentatively, D is TRBD1 (6 bases). Germline V CDR1 and CDR2: SGHRS, YFSETQ. This CDR3 contains 15 residues. V was pared by 2 bases and J by 7 bases, with 15 bases between. The CDR3 loop reads CASSFSGDTFEKLFF. DNA for the CDR3: TGCGCCAGCAGCTTCAGCGGGGACACTTTTGAAAAACTGTTTTTT.

The chain combines TRBV14 with TRBJ1-1, with TRBD1 matching over 8 bases. From germline, CDR1 is SGHDN and CDR2 FVKESK. V trimming: 2 bases; J trimming: 3 bases; junction bases outside the gene matches: 5. The CDR3 spans 15 residues. This CDR3 is CASSQIQGVDTEAFF. CDR3 in DNA: TGTGCCAGCAGCCAAATACAGGGGGTAGACACTGAAGCTTTCTTT.

DNA for the CDR3: TGTGCCAGCAGTGACCCGGGACAGAGGTACGAGCAGTACTTC. It yields the protein CASSDPGQRYEQYF. V usage is TRBV2 and J usage is TRBJ2-7; TRBD1 matches at 7 bases. The germline V gene has CDR1 SNHLY and CDR2 FYNNEI. V lost 3 bases to trimming and J lost 4 bases; unmatched junction nucleotides: 6. The CDR3 length is 14 residues.

The chain employs TRBV7-9 and TRBJ1-2, with D perhaps TRBD1 (5 bases). The V gene lost 6 bases and the J gene lost 4 bases, with 18 bases spanning the gap. The CDR3 extends over 15 amino acids. The germline V gene encodes CDR1 SEHNR and CDR2 FQNEAQ (reference sequence). This CDR3 reads CASSSPQGLGYGYTF. The CDR3 DNA sequence: TGTGCCAGCAGTTCCCCCCAGGGTCTGGGCTATGGCTACACCTTC.

This chain connects TRBV4-1 to TRBJ2-3; D may be TRBD2 (6 bases). Germline V gene sequence: CDR1 MGHRA, CDR2 YSYEKL. The ends were cut back, 11 bases at V and 2 bases at J, with 17 bases in the middle. This CDR3 comprises 14 residues. In DNA, the CDR3 is TGCGCCTCCAGCTGGGGGGAAACCACAGATACGCAGTATTTT. Protein product: CASSWGETTDTQYF.

The V gene is TRBV18, the J gene TRBJ2-5; perhaps TRBD2 as D (7 bases). The CDR3 extends over 15 amino acids. Germline-derived CDR1 and CDR2 are KGHSH and LQKENI. Trimming cost V 5 bases and J 0 bases, with 13 bases left between them. The CDR3 is CASSAGARYQETQYF. The DNA for the CDR3 is TGTGCCAGCTCAGCGGGGGCCCGGTACCAAGAGACCCAGTACTTC.

The genes are TRBV27 and TRBJ2-5; unclear D gene. V shed 4 bases and J shed 0 bases, with 6 bases lying between them. This CDR3 has 13 residues. The germline V gene encodes CDR1 MNHEY and CDR2 SMNVEV (reference sequence). CDR3 loop: CASSSRYQETQYF. The DNA of the CDR3 is TGTGCCAGCAGTTCCCGGTACCAAGAGACCCAGTACTTC.

This chain links TRBV30 with TRBJ1-2; the match to TRBD1 covers 11 bases. Germline V gene data show CDR1 as GTSNPN and CDR2 as SVGIG (reference sequence). CDR3 length: 13 amino acids. The V and J ends lost 6 bases and 3 bases, in that order; junction bases with no gene match: 3. CDR3 nucleotide sequence: TGTGCCTGTTGGACAGGGGGCTACTATGGCTACACCTTC. This codes for CACWTGGYYGYTF.

The chain recombines TRBV5-1 with TRBJ1-2; tentative D call: TRBD1 (5 bases). The CDR3 is 13 residues long. Trimming stripped 3 bases from V and 8 bases from J, with 14 bases between. Germline CDR1 reads SGHRS; CDR2 reads YFSETQ. CDR3 loop: CASSSGGGSGYTF. The CDR3 coding sequence is TGCGCCAGCAGCTCCGGGGGGGGGAGCGGCTACACCTTC.

This clone showed up just a few times. The CDR3, as DNA: TGTGCCAGCAGCTTAGTGTCGAGGGACGAGCAGTACTTC. Translated, it gives CASSLVSRDEQYF. This chain joins TRBV7-9 and TRBJ2-7, with TRBD2 as a possible D gene (5 bases). V was pared by 1 base and J by 5 bases, with 9 bases between. CDR3 size: 13 residues. Germline CDR1 and CDR2: SEHNR and FQNEAQ (reference sequence). Together with reference TRBV7-9 and TRBJ2-7, the CDR3 gives the full variable domain: DTGVSQNPRHKITKRGQNVTFRCDPISEHNRLYWYRQTLGQGPEFLTYFQNEAQLEKSRLLSDRFSAERPKGSFSTLEIQRTEQGDSAMYLCASSLVSRDEQYFGPGTRLTVT.

This clone was detected a few times. The V and J genes are TRBV6-5 and TRBJ1-1; the D is unclear. The CDR3 has 12 residues. Germline V gene data show CDR1 as MNHEY and CDR2 as SVGAGI. Trimming stripped 0 bases from V and 8 bases from J, with 7 bases between. The chain's CDR3 is CASSYSRGEAFF. The CDR3 nucleotides read TGTGCCAGCAGTTACTCGCGGGGAGAAGCTTTCTTT.

This rearrangement joins TRBV5-1 to TRBJ2-5; tentatively, D is TRBD2 (7 bases). Trimming pared 6 bases from V and 5 bases from J, leaving 17 bases between. The CDR3 runs 14 residues. Germline CDR1 SGHRS, CDR2 YFSETQ. CDR3 residues: CASTARGGIETQYF. The CDR3 nucleotides are TGCGCCAGCACCGCGAGGGGGGGAATTGAGACCCAGTACTTC. Complete variable domain (other parts from reference TRBV5-1 and TRBJ2-5): KAGVTQTPRYLIKTRGQQVTLSCSPISGHRSVSWYQQTPGQGLQFLFEYFSETQRNKGNFPGRFSGRQFSNSRSEMNVSTLELGDSALYLCASTARGGIETQYFGPGTRLLVL.

This chain connects TRBV30 to TRBJ1-2; D is uncertain. This CDR3 comprises 14 residues. Per the germline V gene, CDR1 is GTSNPN and CDR2 is SVGIG (reference sequence). V lost 1 base and J lost 4, with 13 bases in between. CDR3 sequence: CAWSGYGAGYGYTF. For the CDR3, the DNA is TGTGCCTGGAGTGGCTATGGAGCTGGCTATGGCTACACCTTC.

The V call is TRBV6-4, the J call TRBJ1-3; the D is unclear. This CDR3 has 15 amino acids. Between the trimmed V and J ends, which lost 5 bases and 0 bases, there was a span of 11 bases. Germline-derived CDR1 and CDR2 are MRHNA and SNTAGT. The CDR3 nucleotides read TGTGCCAGCAGTATGGACTCGAGCTCTGGAAACACCATATATTTT. As protein: CASSMDSSSGNTIYF.

Here the CDR3 DNA reads TGTGCCAGCAGTCGGACTGACTACGAGCAGTACTTC. Encoded protein: CASSRTDYEQYF. The gene calls are TRBV5-6 and TRBJ2-7; a weak D match, TRBD2 (5 bases). The CDR3 runs 12 residues. The germline V gene encodes CDR1 SGHDT and CDR2 YYEEEE. Trimming shortened V by 5 bases and J by 3 bases, and 9 bases separated the two germline ends.

CDR3 residues: CASSLDPGRTEAFF. In DNA form, the CDR3 reads TGTGCCAGCAGCTTAGATCCAGGGCGGACTGAAGCTTTCTTT. The chain has TRBV7-6 and TRBJ1-1; D may be TRBD1 (5 bases). The CDR3 consists of 14 residues. V was trimmed by 1 base and J by 5 bases, leaving 11 bases between them. Germline CDR1 SGHVS, CDR2 FNYEAQ.

V is TRBV27 and J is TRBJ2-3; 10 bases are a match to TRBD2. Germline-derived CDR1 and CDR2 are MNHEY and SMNVEV (reference sequence). This CDR3 comprises 16 residues. Unmatched junction bases numbered 4, after V lost 3 bases and J lost 1 base. The DNA for the CDR3 is TGTGCCAGCAGTTTCCTCACTAGCGGGGGCACAGATACGCAGTATTTT. Translated, it gives CASSFLTSGGTDTQYF.

The rearrangement joins TRBV28 to TRBJ1-5, with unresolved D. Germline loops: CDR1 MDHEN, CDR2 SYDVKM. Trimming left V 4 bases short and J 3 bases short, with 16 bases between. The CDR3 is 16 amino acids. The CDR3 protein is CASSSTYRDPNQPQHF. CDR3 bases: TGTGCCAGCAGTTCCACATACAGAGATCCCAATCAGCCCCAGCATTTT.

This chain links TRBV5-4 with TRBJ1-2, with 8 bases that match TRBD1. In germline, CDR1 is SGHNT, CDR2 YYREEE (reference sequence). The CDR3 runs to 14 residues. The junction had 5 bases not matched to a gene; V was cut back by 2 bases and J by 5 bases. The DNA of the CDR3 is TGTGCCAGCAGCTTCGGACAGGGAATTTATGGCTACACCTTC. Protein sequence: CASSFGQGIYGYTF.

In this sample, this clone turned up a few times. The rearrangement joins TRBV7-8 to TRBJ2-7, with 8 bases lining up with TRBD1. CDR1 and CDR2 from the germline V gene are SGHVS and FQNEAQ. V gave up 1 base and J gave up 6 bases; unmatched junction bases: 8. There are 15 residues in the CDR3. Here the CDR3 DNA reads TGTGCCAGCAGCTTAGAGAACAGGGGGGACGTCGAGCAGTACTTC. Protein product: CASSLENRGDVEQYF. Based on the CDR3 plus reference TRBV7-8 and TRBJ2-7, the full variable domain is GAGVSQSPRYKVAKRGQDVALRCDPISGHVSLFWYQQALGQGPEFLTYFQNEAQLDKSGLPSDRFFAERPEGSVSTLKIQRTQQEDSAVYLCASSLENRGDVEQYFGPGTRLTVT.

The chain employs TRBV29-1 and TRBJ1-2; perhaps TRBD1 as D (6 bases). This CDR3 contains 13 residues. The V and J ends lost 3 bases and 4 bases respectively, with 12 bases between them. Germline CDR1 reads SQVTM; CDR2 reads ANQGSEA. As DNA, the CDR3 is TGCAGCGTTGACGAGGGGGACGGCTATGGCTACACCTTC. Translated, it gives CSVDEGDGYGYTF.